These T cell receptor beta chains were read from a single sample in a study of OX40 agonist ivuxolimab in advanced cancers. Libraries were prepared by immunoSEQ multiplex PCR; TCRdb keeps only in-frame clonotypes and omits some of them. The data hold about 130,000 clones, with around 93% observed a single time. Material: CD4+ or CD8+ T cells sorted from blood, obtained in a trial of the OX40 agonist ivuxolimab. The source of these receptors is an adult with an advanced solid tumor such as melanoma, head and neck, liver or kidney cancer. CDR3s include the opening cysteine and the closing phenylalanine or tryptophan. D genes are given only for firm matches. Part of the rows lack a size; the others show once, few, many or a class for expanded clones.

D gene: .
J gene: TRBJ2-1
clone size: .
V gene: TRBV11-2
CDR3 DNA: TGTGCCAGCAGGATAACGGGTGAGCAGTTCTTC
CDR3 protein: CASRITGEQFF

D gene: TRBD1
J gene: TRBJ1-2
clone size: few
V gene: TRBV2
CDR3 DNA: TGTGCCAGCAGAGCCGGGACAGCGTATGGCTACACCTTC
CDR3 protein: CASRAGTAYGYTF

D gene: TRBD1
J gene: TRBJ2-7
clone size: .
V gene: TRBV10-3
CDR3 DNA: TGTGCCATCAGATCGGACAGGGGCAATTACGAGCAGTACTTC
CDR3 protein: CAIRSDRGNYEQYF

D gene: TRBD1
J gene: TRBJ2-7
clone size: .
V gene: TRBV5-6
CDR3 DNA: TGTGCCAGCAGCTTATACGTGGTACAGGGGGATCACGAGCAGTACTTC
CDR3 protein: CASSLYVVQGDHEQYF

D gene: TRBD1
J gene: TRBJ1-5
clone size: .
V gene: TRBV10-2
CDR3 DNA: TGCGCCAGCAGAAAGGGGGCACAGTTCAATCAGCCCCAGCATTTT
CDR3 protein: CASRKGAQFNQPQHF

D gene: .
J gene: TRBJ2-2
clone size: .
V gene: TRBV11-3
CDR3 DNA: TGTGCCAGCAGCCCACTGGGGCCGTCGAACACCGGGGAGCTGTTTTTT
CDR3 protein: CASSPLGPSNTGELFF

D gene: .
J gene: TRBJ2-1
clone size: once
V gene: TRBV4-3
CDR3 DNA: TGCGCCAGCAGCCAATTAAATCTTGAAGCAAATGAGCAGTTCTTC
CDR3 protein: CASSQLNLEANEQFF

D gene: TRBD1
J gene: TRBJ2-7
clone size: .
V gene: TRBV28
CDR3 DNA: TGTGCCAGCAGTCGGGACAGGGGGCTTTACGAGCAGTACTTC
CDR3 protein: CASSRDRGLYEQYF

D gene: TRBD2
J gene: TRBJ2-3
clone size: .
V gene: TRBV9
CDR3 DNA: TGTGCCAGCAGCGTGAGACTAGCGGGGAGCACAGATACGCAGTATTTT
CDR3 protein: CASSVRLAGSTDTQYF

D gene: .
J gene: TRBJ1-2
clone size: .
V gene: TRBV15
CDR3 DNA: TGTGCCACCAGCAGAGGATATGGCTACACCTTC
CDR3 protein: CATSRGYGYTF

D gene: .
J gene: TRBJ1-1
clone size: .
V gene: TRBV20-1
CDR3 DNA: TGCAGTGCTACAGGGTACACTGAAGCTTTCTTT
CDR3 protein: CSATGYTEAFF

D gene: TRBD1
J gene: TRBJ1-3
clone size: .
V gene: TRBV4-1
CDR3 DNA: TGCGCCAGCAGCCAACAGACAGGGTTAATATATGGAAACACCATATATTTT
CDR3 protein: CASSQQTGLIYGNTIYF

D gene: .
J gene: TRBJ2-2
clone size: .
V gene: TRBV29-1
CDR3 DNA: TGCAGCGTGGGACTTCCAAACACCGGGGAGCTGTTTTTT
CDR3 protein: CSVGLPNTGELFF

D gene: TRBD1
J gene: TRBJ1-3
clone size: .
V gene: TRBV7-9
CDR3 DNA: TGTGCCAGCAGCATCTATAGCGACAGGGGCGGTCACACCATATATTTT
CDR3 protein: CASSIYSDRGGHTIYF

D gene: .
J gene: TRBJ1-2
clone size: .
V gene: TRBV28
CDR3 DNA: TGTGCCACCCGGGGGGGGAAACTAGCCCTCTACTACTATGGCTACACCTTC
CDR3 protein: CATRGGKLALYYYGYTF

D gene: .
J gene: TRBJ2-7
clone size: .
V gene: TRBV15
CDR3 DNA: TGTGCCACCAGCAATCGGGGCACCGGCTACGAGCAGTACTTC
CDR3 protein: CATSNRGTGYEQYF

D gene: TRBD1
J gene: TRBJ2-5
clone size: .
V gene: TRBV11-2
CDR3 DNA: TGTGCCAGCAGCACTGACAGGGGGGAGACCCAGTACTTC
CDR3 protein: CASSTDRGETQYF

D gene: .
J gene: TRBJ2-4
clone size: .
V gene: TRBV19
CDR3 DNA: TGTGCCAGTAGTATAACTAGCACCAAAAACATTCAGTACTTC
CDR3 protein: CASSITSTKNIQYF

D gene: .
J gene: TRBJ2-7
clone size: .
V gene: TRBV28
CDR3 DNA: TGTGCCAGTGCGGTTCGAATGGAGCAGTACTTC
CDR3 protein: CASAVRMEQYF

D gene: TRBD1
J gene: TRBJ1-2
clone size: once
V gene: TRBV5-1
CDR3 DNA: TGCGCCAGCAGCTTGGGGACAGGGAGCTATGGCTACACCTTC
CDR3 protein: CASSLGTGSYGYTF

D gene: .
J gene: TRBJ1-1
clone size: .
V gene: TRBV7-3
CDR3 DNA: TGTGCCAGCAGCCCCAGTGGCATGAACACTGAGGCTTTCTTT
CDR3 protein: CASSPSGMNTEAFF

D gene: .
J gene: TRBJ2-7
clone size: .
V gene: TRBV27
CDR3 DNA: TGTGCCAGCAGGCCTCACGACAGGTTAATCTACGAGCAGTACTTC
CDR3 protein: CASRPHDRLIYEQYF

D gene: .
J gene: TRBJ1-3
clone size: .
V gene: TRBV18
CDR3 DNA: TGTGCCAGCGGTACAGGCGGTGGAAACACCATATATTTT
CDR3 protein: CASGTGGGNTIYF

D gene: .
J gene: TRBJ1-1
clone size: .
V gene: TRBV7-8
CDR3 DNA: TGTGCCAGCAGCTTAGTGTCAGGGAACACTGAAGCTTTCTTT
CDR3 protein: CASSLVSGNTEAFF

D gene: .
J gene: TRBJ2-1
clone size: once
V gene: TRBV25-1
CDR3 DNA: TGTGCCAGCGGGGGGCGGCTAGAGGTCTACAATGAGCAGTTCTTC
CDR3 protein: CASGGRLEVYNEQFF

D gene: .
J gene: TRBJ1-1
clone size: .
V gene: TRBV5-1
CDR3 DNA: TGCGCCAGCAGCCGGGAGGTGATGAACACTGAAGCTTTCTTT
CDR3 protein: CASSREVMNTEAFF

D gene: .
J gene: TRBJ2-2
clone size: .
V gene: TRBV28
CDR3 DNA: TGTGCCAGCAGTTTAAGGACGGGGATCGCCGGGGAGCTGTTTTTT
CDR3 protein: CASSLRTGIAGELFF

D gene: .
J gene: TRBJ2-4
clone size: .
V gene: TRBV5-4
CDR3 DNA: TGTGCCAGCAGCTTGGGGACAGAAAAAAACATTCAGTACTTC
CDR3 protein: CASSLGTEKNIQYF

D gene: .
J gene: TRBJ2-2
clone size: once
V gene: TRBV30
CDR3 DNA: TGTGCCTGGAGAGCGGCAGTGAACACCGGGGAGCTGTTTTTT
CDR3 protein: CAWRAAVNTGELFF